The entry below describes one TCR beta chain. Its antigen remains unknown. The ends lost 4 bases at V and 3 bases at J; junction bases unmatched: 4. The CDR3 is 13 amino acids. The germline gives CDR1 SGHNT, CDR2 YYREEE (reference sequence). The entry originates in a study of cytomegalovirus exposure and HLA in healthy donors. PCR involved 60 Vbeta and 13 Jbeta primers. The repertoire was sequenced with immunoSEQ multiplex PCR; TCRdb's copy has only in-frame clones and lacks some. The sample holds 200,000 to 250,000 clones; 70% are singletons and the top ten take around 3%. Findings of the study overall: The analysis excluded some indistinguishable V segments, including TRBV6-2 and TRBV6-3. Immune exposure information comprised only CMV serostatus. A prior analysis recorded that most TCR beta V segments were productive about 90% or about 30% of the time.

What was sequenced was PBMCs. The chain employs TRBV5-4 and TRBJ2-7; TRBD1 aligns across 7 bases. This TCR was recovered from a man aged 35 to 55 in good health and CMV-seropositive. CDR3 protein: CASSHRDSYEQYF. The CDR3 DNA is TGTGCCAGCAGCCACCGGGACAGCTACGAGCAGTACTTC.